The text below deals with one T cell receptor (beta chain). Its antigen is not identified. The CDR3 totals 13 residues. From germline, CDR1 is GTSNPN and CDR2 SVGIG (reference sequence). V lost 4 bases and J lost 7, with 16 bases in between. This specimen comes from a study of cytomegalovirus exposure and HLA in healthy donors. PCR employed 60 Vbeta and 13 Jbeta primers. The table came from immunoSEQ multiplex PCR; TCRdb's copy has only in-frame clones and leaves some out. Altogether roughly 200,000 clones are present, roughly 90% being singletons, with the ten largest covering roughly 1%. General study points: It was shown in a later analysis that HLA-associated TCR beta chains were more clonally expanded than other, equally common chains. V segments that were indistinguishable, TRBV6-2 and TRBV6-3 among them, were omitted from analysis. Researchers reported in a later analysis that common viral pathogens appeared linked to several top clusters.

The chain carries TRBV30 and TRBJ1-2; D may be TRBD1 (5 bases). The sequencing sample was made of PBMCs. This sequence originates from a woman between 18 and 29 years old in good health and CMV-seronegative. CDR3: CAWKEGISGGYTF. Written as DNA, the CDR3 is TGTGCCTGGAAGGAGGGGATATCGGGTGGCTACACCTTC.